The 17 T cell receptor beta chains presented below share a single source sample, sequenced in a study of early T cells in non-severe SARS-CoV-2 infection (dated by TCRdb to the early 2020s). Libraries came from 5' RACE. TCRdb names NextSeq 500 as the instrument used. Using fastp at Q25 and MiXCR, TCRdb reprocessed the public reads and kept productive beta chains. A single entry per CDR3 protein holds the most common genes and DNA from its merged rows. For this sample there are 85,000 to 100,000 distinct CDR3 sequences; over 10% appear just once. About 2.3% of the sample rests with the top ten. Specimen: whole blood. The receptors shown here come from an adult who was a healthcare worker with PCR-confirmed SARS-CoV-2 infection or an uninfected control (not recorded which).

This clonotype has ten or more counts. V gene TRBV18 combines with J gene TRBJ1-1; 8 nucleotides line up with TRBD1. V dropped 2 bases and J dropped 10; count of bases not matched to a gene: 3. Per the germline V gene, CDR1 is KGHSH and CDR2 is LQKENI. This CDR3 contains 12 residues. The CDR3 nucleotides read TGTGCCAGCTCACCAGGACAGGGAGGAGCTTTCTTT. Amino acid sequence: CASSPGQGGAFF.

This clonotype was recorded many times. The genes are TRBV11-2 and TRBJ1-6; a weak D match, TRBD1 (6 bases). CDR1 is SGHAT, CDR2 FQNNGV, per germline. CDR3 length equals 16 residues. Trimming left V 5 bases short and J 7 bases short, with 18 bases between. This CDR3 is CASSLAGARGNSPLHF. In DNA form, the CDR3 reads TGTGCCAGCAGCCTAGCGGGGGCACGGGGCAATTCACCCCTCCACTTT. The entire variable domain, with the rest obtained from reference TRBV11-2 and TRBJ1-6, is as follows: EAGVAQSPRYKIIEKRQSVAFWCNPISGHATLYWYQQILGQGPKLLIQFQNNGVVDDSQLPKDRFSAERLKGVDSTLKIQPAKLEDSAVYLCASSLAGARGNSPLHFGNGTRLTVT.

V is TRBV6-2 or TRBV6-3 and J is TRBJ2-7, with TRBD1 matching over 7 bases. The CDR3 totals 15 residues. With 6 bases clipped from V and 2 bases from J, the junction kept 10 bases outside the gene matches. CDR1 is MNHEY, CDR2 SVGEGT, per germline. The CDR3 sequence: CASRLRGLSAYEQYF. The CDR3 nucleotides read TGTGCCAGCAGACTGAGGGGGCTCAGCGCCTACGAGCAGTACTTC.

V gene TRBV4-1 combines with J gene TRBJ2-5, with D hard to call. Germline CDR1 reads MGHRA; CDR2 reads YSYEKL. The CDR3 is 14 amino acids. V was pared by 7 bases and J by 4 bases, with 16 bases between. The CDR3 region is CASTPRALGETQYF. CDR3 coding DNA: TGCGCCAGCACCCCCCGGGCCCTCGGAGAGACCCAGTACTTC.

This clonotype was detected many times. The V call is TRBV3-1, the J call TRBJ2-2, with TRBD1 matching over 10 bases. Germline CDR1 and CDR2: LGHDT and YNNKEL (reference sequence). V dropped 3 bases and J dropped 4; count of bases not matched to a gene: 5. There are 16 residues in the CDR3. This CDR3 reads CASSHRGDRGTGELFF. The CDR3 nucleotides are TGTGCCAGCAGCCACCGAGGGGACAGGGGCACCGGGGAGCTGTTTTTT. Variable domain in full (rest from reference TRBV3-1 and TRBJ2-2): DTAVSQTPKYLVTQMGNDKSIKCEQNLGHDTMYWYKQDSKKFLKIMFSYNNKELIINETVPNRFSPKSPDKAHLNLHINSLELGDSAVYFCASSHRGDRGTGELFFGEGSRLTVL.

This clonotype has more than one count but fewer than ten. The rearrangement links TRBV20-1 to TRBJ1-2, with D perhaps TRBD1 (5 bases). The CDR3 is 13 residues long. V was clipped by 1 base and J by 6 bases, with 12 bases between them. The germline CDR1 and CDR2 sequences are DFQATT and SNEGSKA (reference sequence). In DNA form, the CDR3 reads TGCAGTGCTAGAGCGGACAACGCGGATGGCTACACCTTC. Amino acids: CSARADNADGYTF.

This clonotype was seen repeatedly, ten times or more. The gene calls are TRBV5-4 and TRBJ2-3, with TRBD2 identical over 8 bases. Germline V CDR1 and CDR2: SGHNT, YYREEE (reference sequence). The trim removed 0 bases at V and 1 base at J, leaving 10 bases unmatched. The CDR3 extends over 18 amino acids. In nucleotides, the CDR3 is TGTGCCAGCAGCTTGGGGGTAGCAGCGGGGGCCGGCACAGATACGCAGTATTTT. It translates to CASSLGVAAGAGTDTQYF.

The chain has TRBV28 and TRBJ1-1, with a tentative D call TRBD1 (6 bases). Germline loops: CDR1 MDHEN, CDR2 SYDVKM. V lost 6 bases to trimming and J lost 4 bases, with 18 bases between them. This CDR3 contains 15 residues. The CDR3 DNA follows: TGTGCCAGCAGCCGACGGGGGGCGACGGGCACTGAAGCTTTCTTT. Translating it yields CASSRRGATGTEAFF.

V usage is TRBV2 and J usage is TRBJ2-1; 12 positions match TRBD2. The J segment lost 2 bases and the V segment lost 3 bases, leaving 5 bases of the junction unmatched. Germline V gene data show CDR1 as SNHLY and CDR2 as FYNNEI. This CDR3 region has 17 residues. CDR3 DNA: TGTGCCAGCAGTGAGACTAGCGGGGGCCTACCCTACAATGAGCAGTTCTTC. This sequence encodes CASSETSGGLPYNEQFF. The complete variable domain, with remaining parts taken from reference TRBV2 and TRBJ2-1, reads EPEVTQTPSHQVTQMGQEVILRCVPISNHLYFYWYRQILGQKVEFLVSFYNNEISEKSEIFDDQFSVERPDGSNFTLKIRSTKLEDSAMYFCASSETSGGLPYNEQFFGPGTRLTVL.

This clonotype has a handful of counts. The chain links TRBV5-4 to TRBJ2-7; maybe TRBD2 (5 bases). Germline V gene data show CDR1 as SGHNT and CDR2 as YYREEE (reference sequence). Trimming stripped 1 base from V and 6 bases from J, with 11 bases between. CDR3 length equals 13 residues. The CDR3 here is CASSLSDAGEQYF. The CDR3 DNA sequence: TGTGCCAGCAGCTTGAGCGACGCGGGCGAGCAGTACTTC.

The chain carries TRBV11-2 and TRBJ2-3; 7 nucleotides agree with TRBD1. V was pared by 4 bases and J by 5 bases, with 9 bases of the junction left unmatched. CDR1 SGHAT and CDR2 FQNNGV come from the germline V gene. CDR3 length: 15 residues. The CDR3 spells CASSSTGYFQDTQYF. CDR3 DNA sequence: TGTGCCAGCAGCTCGACAGGGTATTTTCAAGATACGCAGTATTTT.

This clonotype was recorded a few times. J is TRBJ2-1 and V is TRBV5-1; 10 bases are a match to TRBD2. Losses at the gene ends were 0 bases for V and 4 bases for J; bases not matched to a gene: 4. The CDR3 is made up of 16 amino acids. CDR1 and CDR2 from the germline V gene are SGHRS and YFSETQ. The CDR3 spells CASSLDPSGGYNEQFF. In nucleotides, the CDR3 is TGCGCCAGCAGCTTGGATCCTAGCGGGGGTTACAATGAGCAGTTCTTC.

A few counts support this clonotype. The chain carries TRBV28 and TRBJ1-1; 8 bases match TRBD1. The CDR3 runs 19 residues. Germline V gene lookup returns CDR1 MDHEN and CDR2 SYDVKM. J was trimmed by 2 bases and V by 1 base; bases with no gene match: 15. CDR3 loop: CASSLYSPFRGLGNTEAFF. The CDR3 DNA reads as TGTGCCAGCAGTTTATACTCCCCCTTCAGGGGGCTAGGAAACACTGAAGCTTTCTTT.

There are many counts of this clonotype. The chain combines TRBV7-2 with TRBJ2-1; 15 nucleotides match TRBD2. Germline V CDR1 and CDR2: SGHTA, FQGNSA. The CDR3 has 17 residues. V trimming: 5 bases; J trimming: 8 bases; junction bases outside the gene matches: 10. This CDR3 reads CASSERTSGGAFHEQFF. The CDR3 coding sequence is TGTGCCAGCAGCGAACGGACTAGCGGGGGGGCATTTCATGAGCAGTTCTTC. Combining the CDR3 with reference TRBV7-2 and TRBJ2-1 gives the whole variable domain GAGVSQSPSNKVTEKGKDVELRCDPISGHTALYWYRQSLGQGLEFLIYFQGNSAPDKSGLPSDRFSAERTGGSVSTLTIQRTQQEDSAVYLCASSERTSGGAFHEQFFGPGTRLTVL.

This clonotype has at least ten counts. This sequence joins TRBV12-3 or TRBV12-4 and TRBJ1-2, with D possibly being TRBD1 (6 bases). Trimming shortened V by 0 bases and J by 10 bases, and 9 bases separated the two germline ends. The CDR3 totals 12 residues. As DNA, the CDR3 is TGTGCCAGCAGTTTAGCGCCAGGGGCCTACACCTTC. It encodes CASSLAPGAYTF.

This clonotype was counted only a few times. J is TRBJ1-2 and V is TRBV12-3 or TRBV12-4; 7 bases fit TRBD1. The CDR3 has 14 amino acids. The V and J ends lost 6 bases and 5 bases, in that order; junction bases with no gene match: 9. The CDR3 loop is CASSRQGGQYGYTF. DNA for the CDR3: TGTGCCAGCAGCCGACAGGGCGGGCAGTATGGCTACACCTTC.

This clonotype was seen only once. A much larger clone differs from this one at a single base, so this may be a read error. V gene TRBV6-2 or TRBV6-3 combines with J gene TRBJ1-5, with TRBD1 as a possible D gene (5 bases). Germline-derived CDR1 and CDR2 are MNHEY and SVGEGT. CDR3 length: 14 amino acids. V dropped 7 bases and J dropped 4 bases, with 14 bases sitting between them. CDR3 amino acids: CASIRWDSNQPQHF. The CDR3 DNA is TGTGCCAGCATTAGGTGGGACTCTAATCAGCCCCAGCATTTT.